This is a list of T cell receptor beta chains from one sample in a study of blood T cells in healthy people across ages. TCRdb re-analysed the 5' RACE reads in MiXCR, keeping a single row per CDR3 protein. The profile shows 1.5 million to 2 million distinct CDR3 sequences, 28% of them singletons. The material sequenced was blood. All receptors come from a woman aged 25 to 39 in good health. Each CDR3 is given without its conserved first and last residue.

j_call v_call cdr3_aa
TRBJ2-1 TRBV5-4 ASSLSSGGHYNEQF
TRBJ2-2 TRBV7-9 ASSFDGYTGELF
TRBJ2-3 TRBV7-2 ASSSRGVALGTDTQY
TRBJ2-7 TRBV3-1 ASSQDWAGEQY
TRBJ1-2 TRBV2 ASSARDSDYT
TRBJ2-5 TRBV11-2 ASSLKWGVAGLGGTQY
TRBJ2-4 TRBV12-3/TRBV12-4 ASSWGGAGRSKNIQY
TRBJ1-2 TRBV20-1 SAKGGEVAGYT
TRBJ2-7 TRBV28 ASTPTPGDNEQY
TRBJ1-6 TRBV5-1 ASSLGDVSYNSPLH
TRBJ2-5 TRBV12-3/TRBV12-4 ASFGGGQETQY
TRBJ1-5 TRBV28 ASSYRGGKPQH
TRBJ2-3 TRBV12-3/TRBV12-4 ASSLMAGISTDTQY
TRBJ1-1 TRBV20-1 SARQTGGTEAF
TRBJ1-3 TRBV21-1 ASIWTDGNTIY
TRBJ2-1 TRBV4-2 ASSPYDRGRDNEQF
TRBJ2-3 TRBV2 ASRERGSSTDTQY
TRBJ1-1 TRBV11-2 ASSFRGAQSTEAF
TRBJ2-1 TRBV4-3 ASSHASGSDNEQF
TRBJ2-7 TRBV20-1 SAVEAGGSYEQY
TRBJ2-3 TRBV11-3 ASSLVLEAPY
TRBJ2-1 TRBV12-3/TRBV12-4 ASSLRATGETSSGQF
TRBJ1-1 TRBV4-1 ASSQPGQGKSEAF
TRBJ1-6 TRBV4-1 ASSQFMGMNSPLH
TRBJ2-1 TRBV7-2 ASSLRGPRQGNNEQF
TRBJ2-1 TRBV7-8 ASKRLGGSSYNEQF
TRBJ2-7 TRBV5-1 ASSFIAGGPYEQY
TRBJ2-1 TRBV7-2 ASSFGAPGEQF
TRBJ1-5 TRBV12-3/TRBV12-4 ASSLTGNNQPQH
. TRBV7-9 ASSRGVVKETQY
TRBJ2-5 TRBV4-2 ASSQQVSGPPSQY
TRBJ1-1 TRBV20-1 SARDQDRMKAF
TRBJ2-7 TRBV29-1 SVASRGSYEQY
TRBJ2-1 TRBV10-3 AIKRVASGGNEQF
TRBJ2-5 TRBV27 ASSTVWRGNQGTQY
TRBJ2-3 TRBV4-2 ASSQGGPAVTDTQY
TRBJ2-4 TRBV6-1 ASRDPDRALLWAKNIQY
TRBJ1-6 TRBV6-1 ATSGTGGYNSPLH
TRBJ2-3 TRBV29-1 SVTSGRALEDTQY
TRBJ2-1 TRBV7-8 ASSPPKAGGGGERF
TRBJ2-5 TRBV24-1 ATSSDYQETQY
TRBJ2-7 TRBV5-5 ASSLWGASQEQY
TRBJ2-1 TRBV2 ASSALAGNSYNEQF
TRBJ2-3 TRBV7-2 ASSKRSSTDTQY
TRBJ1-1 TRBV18 ASSPQADMNTEAF
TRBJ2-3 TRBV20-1 SAPGGGADTQY
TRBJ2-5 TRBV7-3 ASSFQRMETQY
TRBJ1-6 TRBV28 ASSTRTAGSPLH
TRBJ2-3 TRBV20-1 SASQGAGGLSTDTQY
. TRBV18 ASSPGEQNYEQY